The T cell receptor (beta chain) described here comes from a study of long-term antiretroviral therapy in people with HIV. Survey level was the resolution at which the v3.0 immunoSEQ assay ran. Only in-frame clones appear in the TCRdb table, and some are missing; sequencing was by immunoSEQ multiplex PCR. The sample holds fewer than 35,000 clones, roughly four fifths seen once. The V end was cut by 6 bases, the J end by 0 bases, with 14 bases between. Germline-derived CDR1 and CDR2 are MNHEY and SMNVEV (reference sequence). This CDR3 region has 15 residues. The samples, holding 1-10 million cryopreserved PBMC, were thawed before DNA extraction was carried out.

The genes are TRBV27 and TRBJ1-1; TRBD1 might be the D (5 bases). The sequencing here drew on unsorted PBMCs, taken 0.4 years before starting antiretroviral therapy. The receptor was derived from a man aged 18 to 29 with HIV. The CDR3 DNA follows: TGTGCCAGCAGCGTCTGGGCGGGGCTGAACACTGAAGCTTTCTTT. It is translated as CASSVWAGLNTEAFF.